This is a list of T cell receptor beta chains from one sample in a study of cytomegalovirus exposure and HLA in healthy donors. Produced via immunoSEQ multiplex PCR; TCRdb's table is partial and in-frame only. Counted here are 200,000 or so clones, more than 70% occurring once; the ten biggest clones make up about 0.26%. The sequencing sample was made of PBMCs. Source of these receptors: a boy between 5 and 17 years old in good health and CMV-seronegative. CDR3s include the opening cysteine and the closing phenylalanine or tryptophan. D genes are given only for firm matches. Clone size appears in some rows only: once, few, many, or a class for an expanded clone.

NA,NA,TRBV18,TRBJ1-2,TGTGCCAGCTCACCCTCAGGGGCCAACTATGGCTACACCTTC,CASSPSGANYGYTF
NA,NA,TRBV11-2,TRBJ1-5,TGTGCCAGCAGCTTGGATCGGCGGCGGAATCAGCCCCAGCATTTT,CASSLDRRRNQPQHF
few,NA,TRBV7-2,TRBJ2-7,TGTGCCAGCAGCTTTGGGACTTCTAGCTCCTACGAGCAGTACTTC,CASSFGTSSSYEQYF
NA,TRBD2,TRBV29-1,TRBJ2-7,TGCAGCGTGGCGGGAGGGACCAGGGTTGACGAGCAGTACTTC,CSVAGGTRVDEQYF
NA,NA,TRBV10-3,TRBJ2-7,TGTGCCATCAGGACCGACTCAAGTAACTACGAGCAGTACTTC,CAIRTDSSNYEQYF
NA,NA,TRBV6-1,TRBJ2-3,TGTGCCAGCAGCAGAACAGGGACGGATACGCAGTATTTT,CASSRTGTDTQYF
NA,NA,TRBV19,TRBJ1-5,TGTGCCAGTAGTCCCCAGGGGATCAATCAGCCCCAGCATTTT,CASSPQGINQPQHF
NA,TRBD2,TRBV2,TRBJ2-7,TGTGCCAGCCGACTAGCGGGCTCCTACGAGCAGTACTTC,CASRLAGSYEQYF
NA,TRBD2,TRBV5-6,TRBJ2-1,TGTGCCAGCACTGCCGGGACTAGCAGGTGGGGACGGTACAATGAGCAGTTCTTC,CASTAGTSRWGRYNEQFF
NA,NA,TRBV9,TRBJ1-1,TGTGCCAGCAGCGTGACAGCGAACACTGAAGCTTTCTTT,CASSVTANTEAFF
NA,NA,TRBV6-6,TRBJ1-2,TGTGCCAGCAGTTACCGTCCGGGGGATGCCTATGGCTACACCTTC,CASSYRPGDAYGYTF
NA,NA,TRBV2,TRBJ2-3,TGTGCCAGCAGTGCCCCCCAGGGTCAGAGCACAGATACGCAGTATTTT,CASSAPQGQSTDTQYF
once,NA,TRBV6-5,TRBJ1-1,TGTGCCAGCAGGCAGGGGCGGGAGGTGAACACTGAAGCTTTCTTT,CASRQGREVNTEAFF
NA,TRBD1,TRBV2,TRBJ2-2,TGTGCCAGCGGGGACAGGGGAGCTAACACCGGGGAGCTGTTTTTT,CASGDRGANTGELFF
NA,TRBD1,TRBV19,TRBJ1-5,TGTGCCAGTAGTATAAACCGGCCTGACAGGGGAAATCAGCCCCAGCATTTT,CASSINRPDRGNQPQHF